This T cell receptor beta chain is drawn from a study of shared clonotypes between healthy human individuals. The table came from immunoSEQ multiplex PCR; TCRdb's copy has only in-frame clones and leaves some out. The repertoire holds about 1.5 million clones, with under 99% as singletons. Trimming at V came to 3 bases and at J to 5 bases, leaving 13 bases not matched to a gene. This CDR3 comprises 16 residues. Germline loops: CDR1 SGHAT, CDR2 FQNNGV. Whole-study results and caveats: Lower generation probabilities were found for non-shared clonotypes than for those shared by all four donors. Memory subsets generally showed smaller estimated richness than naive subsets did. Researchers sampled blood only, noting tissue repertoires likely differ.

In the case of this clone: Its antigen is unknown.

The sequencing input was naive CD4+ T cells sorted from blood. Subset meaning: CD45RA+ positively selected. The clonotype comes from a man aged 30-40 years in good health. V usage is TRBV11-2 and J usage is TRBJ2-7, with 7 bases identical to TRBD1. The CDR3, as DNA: TGTGCCAGCAGCTTTAGGGGGCCAGGGAACTACGACGAGCAGTACTTC. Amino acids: CASSFRGPGNYDEQYF.